This TCR beta chain was found in a study of T-cell memory formation after mild COVID-19. The study, taken as a whole, reports: Clones which contracted sat mainly in CM and EM if CD4+, and in EMRA if CD8+. There were some responding clones in pre-infection memory, which suggested that cross-reactive memory had joined.

This clonotype was counted between two and nine times. Its antigen is not known. This CDR3 is 13 amino acids long. CDR1 and CDR2 from the germline V gene are SEHNR and FQNEAQ (reference sequence). TCRdb processed the 5' RACE reads anew with MiXCR; each CDR3 protein has one entry. The repertoire holds just over 400,000 distinct CDR3 sequences, with around 22% as singletons. The V call is TRBV7-9, the J call TRBJ2-4; TRBD2 aligns across 7 bases. The source of this sequence is an adult woman who had mild COVID-19 (a few samples of this study predate the infection). Cell type and time point are not known. The sample was PBMCs or a T cell subset sorted from them (not recorded which). The CDR3: CGSSGTAKNIQYF. DNA of the CDR3: TGTGGTTCCAGCGGGACGGCCAAAAACATTCAGTACTTC.